This T cell receptor (beta chain) was identified during a study of blood T cell repertoires in COVID-19. The sample holds a few counts of this clone. This table comes from immunoSEQ multiplex PCR, and its TCRdb copy is limited to in-frame clones, with some not included. In the table there are about 200,000 clones, 70% to 90% of which are singletons. Looked up from germline, CDR1 is SGDLS and CDR2 is YYNGEE. This CDR3 spans 16 amino acids. Trimming cost V 3 bases and J 0 bases; bases outside gene matches: 5. Material: peripheral blood. This TCR derives from a man between 60 and 75 years old with active or convalescent COVID-19. This sequence joins TRBV9 and TRBJ2-2; 7 nucleotides match TRBD2. The CDR3 DNA is TGTGCCAGCAGCGAATCCGGGGGGACGAACACCGGGGAGCTGTTTTTT. Residues: CASSESGGTNTGELFF.